A selection of T cell receptor beta chains follows, all from one sample in a study of blood T cells in healthy people across ages. Each CDR3 protein is one row after TCRdb ran MiXCR on the 5' RACE reads. The repertoire holds hundreds of thousands of distinct CDR3 sequences, under 45% seen once, with about 19% in the top ten. Input material: blood. The receptors stem from a man aged 60 to 75 in good health. The CDR3 runs from the conserved cysteine through the conserved F or W. D genes are given only for firm matches. Clone size is stated in some rows and not others, as once, few, many or a class when expanded.

clone_size	j_call	d_call	v_call	cdr3_nt	cdr3_aa
-	TRBJ2-1	TRBD2	TRBV25-1	TGTGCCAGCAGCACTAGCGGGGGGGCCAATGAGCAGTTCTTC	CASSTSGGANEQFF
-	TRBJ2-7	-	TRBV4-3	TGCGCCAGCAGCCAAAAAGGACGGGGTTCCTACGAGCAGTACTTC	CASSQKGRGSYEQYF
few	TRBJ2-7	-	TRBV11-1	TGTGCCAGCAGCTTCCTACACCGGGGCACTTCCTACGAGCAGTACTTC	CASSFLHRGTSYEQYF
-	TRBJ1-2	TRBD1	TRBV2	TGTGCCAGCAGCCAACAGGGGCCTGGGTATGGCTACACCTTC	CASSQQGPGYGYTF
few	TRBJ2-1	TRBD2	TRBV3-1	TGTGCCAGCAGCCAAGGGGGACTAGCGGCTTACAATGAGCAGTTCTTC	CASSQGGLAAYNEQFF
few	TRBJ2-1	TRBD1	TRBV7-9	TGTGCCAGCAGCCCAAGGGACAGGGGGCGAGATGAGCAGTTCTTC	CASSPRDRGRDEQFF
-	TRBJ2-5	-	TRBV6-1	TGTGCCAGCAGTGATTTTGGACACAAGCAAGAGACCCAGTACTTC	CASSDFGHKQETQYF
-	TRBJ2-2	TRBD2	TRBV5-6	TGTGCCAGCAACCCGACGGGGGGGAACACCGGGGAGCTGTTTTTT	CASNPTGGNTGELFF
-	TRBJ1-2	-	TRBV6-2/TRBV6-3	TGTGCCAGCAGTTATACCTTCCGCGGCAGATTGAACTATGGCTACACCTTC	CASSYTFRGRLNYGYTF
once	TRBJ2-2	-	TRBV27	TGTGCCAGCAGTTTACCGGGATACGGGGAGCTGTTTTTT	CASSLPGYGELFF
-	TRBJ1-5	-	TRBV24-1	TGTGCCACCAGTGGTTCGGACGGATACAATCAGCCCCAGCATTTT	CATSGSDGYNQPQHF